This TCR beta chain was sequenced in a study of OX40 agonist ivuxolimab in advanced cancers. Overall study findings and caveats: In a subset of nonresponders, normalized T-cell clonal expansion was also low.

A word on this clone: Its specificity is unknown.

The CDR3 has 15 amino acids. With V trimmed by 3 bases and J by 4 bases, 10 bases remained unmatched. Germline loops: CDR1 SGDLS, CDR2 YYNGEE. Sequencing was performed with immunoSEQ multiplex PCR; in TCRdb, only in-frame clones are kept and a portion is missing. Of tens of thousands of clones in the sample, around 90% were seen once. The chain joins TRBV9 to TRBJ2-7; 7 nucleotides align to TRBD2. Source: CD4+ or CD8+ T cells sorted from blood, taken in a trial of the OX40 agonist ivuxolimab. This clonotype originated in an adult with an advanced solid tumor such as melanoma, head and neck, liver or kidney cancer. CDR3 in amino acids: CASSEGVGGPYEQYF. For the CDR3, the DNA is TGTGCCAGCAGCGAGGGAGTGGGAGGGCCATACGAGCAGTACTTC. The full variable domain, rest sourced from reference TRBV9 and TRBJ2-7, is DSGVTQTPKHLITATGQRVTLRCSPRSGDLSVYWYQQSLDQGLQFLIQYYNGEERAKGNILERFSAQQFPDLHSELNLSSLELGDSALYFCASSEGVGGPYEQYFGPGTRLTVT.